A single sample gave rise to the 26 T cell receptor beta chains below, sequenced in a study of radiotherapy plus CTLA-4 blockade in lung cancer. Produced via immunoSEQ multiplex PCR; TCRdb's table is partial and in-frame only. The profile covers some 60,000 clones, with 70% to 85% appearing a single time and roughly 17% taken by the ten largest. The sequences come from peripheral blood, collected from a patient treated with radiotherapy plus ipilimumab. These receptors came from a human donor with non-small cell lung cancer who had a complete response to radiotherapy plus ipilimumab.

V is TRBV7-2 and J is TRBJ1-4, with 7 positions matching TRBD1. Unmatched junction bases numbered 8, after V lost 5 bases and J lost 8 bases. CDR1 is SGHTA and CDR2 is FQGNSA in the germline V gene. This CDR3 is built from 14 residues. For the CDR3, the DNA is TGTGCCAGCAGCGTCGACAGGGCTGGAGAAAAACTGTTTTTT. Amino acid sequence: CASSVDRAGEKLFF.

The V and J genes are TRBV15 and TRBJ1-3; D might be TRBD1 (6 bases). Germline lookup yields CDR1 LNHNV and CDR2 YYDKDF (reference sequence). The V and J ends lost 1 base and 0 bases respectively, with 10 bases between them. CDR3 length equals 16 residues. DNA for the CDR3: TGTGCCACCAGCAGAGCTGACAGGAGCTCTGGAAACACCATATATTTT. Protein: CATSRADRSSGNTIYF.

The chain links TRBV14 to TRBJ2-3; D possibly corresponds to TRBD2 (6 bases). The V end lost 5 bases, the J end lost 10 bases, and 13 bases lay between the germline ends. The CDR3 length is 12 residues. The germline V gene has CDR1 SGHDN and CDR2 FVKESK. CDR3 bases: TGTGCCAGCAGCTTAGCCACGGGGGCGCAGTATTTT. The encoded protein is CASSLATGAQYF.

V and J are TRBV7-8 and TRBJ1-2, with no clear D. The CDR3 contains 13 residues. Between the trimmed V and J ends, which lost 1 base and 4 bases, there was a span of 7 bases. CDR1 and CDR2 from the germline V gene are SGHVS and FQNEAQ. CDR3 bases: TGTGCCAGCAGCTTAGTACGAGCCTATGGCTACACCTTC. It specifies CASSLVRAYGYTF.

The chain joins TRBV6-5 to TRBJ2-3; 12 nucleotides line up with TRBD2. V shed 4 bases and J 0 bases; nucleotides not matched to a gene: 2. The germline V gene encodes CDR1 MNHEY and CDR2 SVGAGI. This CDR3 has 16 amino acids. The CDR3 DNA reads as TGTGCCAGCAGTTTGGGACTAGCGGGTAGCACAGATACGCAGTATTTT. Encoded protein: CASSLGLAGSTDTQYF.

Points on this clone: One junction end does not reproduce the germline sequence, and a read error may be involved. Within the sample, other DNA sequences also encode this same CDR3. CDR3 region: CASSYRLVRGTEAFF. Here the CDR3 DNA reads TGTGCTAGCAGTTACCGGCTGGTTCGGGGCACTGAAGCTTTCTTT. The chain links TRBV6-5 to TRBJ1-1; D gene ambiguous. CDR1 is MNHEY and CDR2 is SVGAGI in the germline V gene. The CDR3 is made up of 15 amino acids.

The chain links TRBV6-5 to TRBJ2-3; unclear D gene. The CDR3 is 14 residues long. V lost 6 bases and J lost 0, with 10 bases in between. CDR1 is MNHEY and CDR2 is SVGAGI in the germline V gene. DNA for the CDR3: TGTGCCAGCAGCCAGACACGTAGCACAGATACGCAGTATTTT. It yields the protein CASSQTRSTDTQYF.

The chain's CDR3 is CASSMTGLSYEQYF. CDR3 nucleotide sequence: TGTGCCAGCAGTATGACAGGGCTCTCCTACGAGCAGTACTTC. The chain combines TRBV6-6 with TRBJ2-5, with 7 bases that match TRBD1. The J call may be incorrect, as the DNA end agrees better with TRBJ2-7. Looked up from germline, CDR1 is MNHNY and CDR2 is SVGAGI (reference sequence). The CDR3 runs 14 residues.

This chain joins TRBV7-9 and TRBJ2-3; 12 nucleotides agree with TRBD2. Germline V lookup: CDR1 SEHNR, CDR2 FQNEAQ (reference sequence). Trimming removed 5 bases from V and 5 bases from J; junction bases left unmatched: 5. The CDR3 sequence is 15 residues long. The CDR3 sequence: CASSLLAGGGDTQYF. Written as DNA, the CDR3 is TGTGCCAGCAGCCTGCTAGCGGGGGGGGGAGATACGCAGTATTTT.

This chain links TRBV27 with TRBJ2-3; 7 bases line up with TRBD1. The V gene end was trimmed by 3 bases and the J gene end by 1 base; junction bases not matched to a gene: 7. Germline values: CDR1 MNHEY, CDR2 SMNVEV (reference sequence). The CDR3 covers 16 residues. CDR3: CASSFTYGTGTDTQYF. The CDR3 DNA reads as TGTGCCAGCAGTTTCACCTACGGGACAGGCACAGATACGCAGTATTTT.

As regards this clone: Other DNA sequences in this specimen translate into the identical CDR3. This sequence joins TRBV30 and TRBJ1-3; TRBD1 is a possible D gene (6 bases). The germline V gene encodes CDR1 GTSNPN and CDR2 SVGIG (reference sequence). The length of the CDR3 is 12 residues. The V end lost 5 bases, the J end lost 4 bases, and 9 bases lay between the germline ends. CDR3 protein: CAWGTSGNTIYF. For the CDR3, the DNA is TGTGCCTGGGGGACATCAGGAAACACCATATATTTT. Using reference TRBV30 and TRBJ1-3 for the parts outside the CDR3, the full variable domain is SQTIHQWPATLVQPVGSPLSLECTVEGTSNPNLYWYRQAAGRGLQLLFYSVGIGQISSEVPQNLSASRPQDRQFILSSKKLLLSDSGFYLCAWGTSGNTIYFGEGSWLTVV.

V gene TRBV6-1 combines with J gene TRBJ1-2, with D perhaps matching TRBD1 (5 bases). CDR3 length equals 14 residues. V gave up 6 bases and J gave up 8 bases, with 19 bases separating them. CDR1 is MNHNS and CDR2 is SASEGT in the germline V gene. For the CDR3, the DNA is TGTGCCAGCAGAGGGCTTGGGGGGAGATGGGGCTACACCTTC. It encodes CASRGLGGRWGYTF.

V usage is TRBV11-2 and J usage is TRBJ2-2; 8 nucleotides agree with TRBD2. The V gene's germline CDR1 is SGHAT and CDR2 FQNNGV. Trimming removed 5 bases from V and 5 bases from J; junction bases left unmatched: 4. There are 14 residues in the CDR3. CDR3 region: CASSLGLVTGELFF. CDR3 nucleotide sequence: TGTGCCAGCAGCCTGGGACTAGTTACCGGGGAGCTGTTTTTT.

V gene TRBV7-2 combines with J gene TRBJ1-2; maybe TRBD1 (6 bases). V lost 5 bases to trimming and J lost 2 bases, with 15 bases between them. The CDR3 contains 15 residues. Germline-derived CDR1 and CDR2 are SGHTA and FQGNSA. In DNA, the CDR3 is TGTGCCAGCAGCCCTCCAGGGAGGGGGAACTATGGCTACACCTTC. Its protein product is CASSPPGRGNYGYTF. Drawing the rest from reference TRBV7-2 and TRBJ1-2, the complete variable domain is GAGVSQSPSNKVTEKGKDVELRCDPISGHTALYWYRQSLGQGLEFLIYFQGNSAPDKSGLPSDRFSAERTGGSVSTLTIQRTQQEDSAVYLCASSPPGRGNYGYTFGSGTRLTVV.

The CDR3 nucleotides are TGTGCCAGTAGTTCCCCCCGGGACATAAATGGCGATACGCAGTATTTT. It encodes CASSSPRDINGDTQYF. The V call is TRBV19, the J call TRBJ2-3; perhaps TRBD1 as D (6 bases). The germline V gene encodes CDR1 LNHDA and CDR2 SQIVND (reference sequence). The CDR3 covers 16 residues. The V end lost 5 bases, the J end lost 6 bases, and 21 bases lay between the germline ends. Using reference TRBV19 and TRBJ2-3 for the parts outside the CDR3, the full variable domain is DGGITQSPKYLFRKEGQNVTLSCEQNLNHDAMYWYRQDPGQGLRLIYYSQIVNDFQKGDIAEGYSVSREKKESFPLTVTSAQKNPTAFYLCASSSPRDINGDTQYFGPGTRLTVL.

The chain employs TRBV4-1 and TRBJ1-1; no reliable D call. CDR3 size: 13 residues. Trimming removed 6 bases at V and 6 bases at J, with 14 bases between. CDR1 is MGHRA and CDR2 is YSYEKL in the germline V gene. CDR3 bases: TGCGCCAGCAGTTTAAAACAGAGATCTGAAGCTTTCTTT. It is translated as CASSLKQRSEAFF.

The chain combines TRBV6-4 with TRBJ2-3; 9 bases are a match to TRBD2. The CDR3 is made up of 15 amino acids. In germline, CDR1 is MRHNA, CDR2 SNTAGT. Trimming cost V 0 bases and J 4 bases; bases outside gene matches: 2. In DNA, the CDR3 is TGTGCCAGCAGTGACTCTAGCGGGGGCCCAGATACGCAGTATTTT. Its translation: CASSDSSGGPDTQYF.

The chain employs TRBV30 and TRBJ2-2; TRBD2 agrees at 8 bases. This CDR3 has 17 amino acids. V shed 0 bases, J shed 8 bases, and the junction held 14 bases outside the gene matches. Germline CDR1 reads GTSNPN; CDR2 reads SVGIG (reference sequence). DNA for the CDR3: TGTGCCTGGAGTGTCTCTCGGACTAGCCTATATTTGGGGGAGCTGTTTTTT. Its protein product is CAWSVSRTSLYLGELFF.

This sequence joins TRBV5-4 and TRBJ2-1; 9 bases are a match to TRBD2. The CDR3 has 16 amino acids. V lost 4 bases to trimming and J lost 2 bases; unmatched junction nucleotides: 7. CDR1 SGHNT and CDR2 YYREEE come from the germline V gene (reference sequence). The CDR3 protein is CASSSGGTFPYNEQFF. The CDR3 DNA is TGTGCCAGCAGCAGCGGGGGGACTTTTCCCTACAATGAGCAGTTCTTC.

The rearrangement joins TRBV4-3 to TRBJ1-6, with no clear D. The germline V gene has CDR1 LGHNA and CDR2 YSLEER. CDR3 length: 15 amino acids. Trimming shortened V by 0 bases and J by 9 bases, and 12 bases separated the two germline ends. Here the CDR3 DNA reads TGCGCCAGCAGCCAAGATTTGGATTACAGTTCACCCCTCCACTTT. This sequence encodes CASSQDLDYSSPLHF.

The chain couples TRBV5-4 to TRBJ2-1; 8 bases agree with TRBD2. This CDR3 has 15 residues. Germline CDR1 reads SGHNT; CDR2 reads YYREEE (reference sequence). J was trimmed by 6 bases and V by 1 base; bases with no gene match: 6. The CDR3 spells CASSLKTSGINEQFF. DNA of the CDR3: TGTGCCAGCAGCTTGAAAACTAGCGGAATCAATGAGCAGTTCTTC. The whole variable domain, remainder taken from reference TRBV5-4 and TRBJ2-1, is ETGVTQSPTHLIKTRGQQVTLRCSSQSGHNTVSWYQQALGQGPQFIFQYYREEENGRGNFPPRFSGLQFPNYSSELNVNALELDDSALYLCASSLKTSGINEQFFGPGTRLTVL.

The chain carries TRBV5-6 and TRBJ1-2, with 10 positions matching TRBD1. V lost 4 bases, J lost 8 bases, and 11 bases stayed unmatched. Germline CDR1 and CDR2: SGHDT and YYEEEE. The CDR3 loop spans 15 amino acids. The CDR3 region has the DNA TGTGCCAGCAGCCCCCGAAGACAGGGGGCGTTAGGCTACACCTTC. Protein: CASSPRRQGALGYTF.

The J gene is TRBJ1-3, the V gene TRBV25-1; D gene unclear. This CDR3 spans 14 amino acids. CDR1 is MGHDK and CDR2 is SYGVNS in the germline V gene. V was shortened by 4 bases and J by 5 bases, with 12 bases between the two germline ends. CDR3 sequence reads: CASSGLGRRNTIYF. The CDR3 DNA reads TGTGCCAGCAGTGGTTTAGGGAGAAGAAACACCATATATTTT.

This clone came up a few times. The chain couples TRBV7-6 to TRBJ1-1; tentatively, D is TRBD1 (6 bases). Germline lookup yields CDR1 SGHVS and CDR2 FNYEAQ. V was cut by 4 bases and J by 1 base, with 10 bases left in between. CDR3 length: 14 amino acids. CDR3 DNA sequence: TGTGCCAGCAGCTGGGGACACTCGAACACTGAAGCTTTCTTT. It is translated as CASSWGHSNTEAFF.

In this sample, this clone turned up a few times. V is TRBV19 and J is TRBJ2-7; 9 bases line up with TRBD1. CDR1 and CDR2 (germline): LNHDA, SQIVND (reference sequence). The CDR3 runs to 16 residues. With 6 bases clipped from V and 1 base from J, the junction kept 10 bases outside the gene matches. The CDR3 here is CASRSSRGTGSYEQYF. CDR3 DNA: TGTGCCAGTAGATCATCCAGGGGGACAGGGTCCTACGAGCAGTACTTC.

V is TRBV27 and J is TRBJ2-2; 8 nucleotides agree with TRBD1. Trimming at V came to 5 bases and at J to 4 bases, leaving 3 bases not matched to a gene. The CDR3 is 14 amino acids. Germline values: CDR1 MNHEY, CDR2 SMNVEV (reference sequence). This CDR3 is CASSPTGGTGELFF. The CDR3 DNA reads TGTGCCAGCAGTCCTACAGGGGGCACCGGGGAGCTGTTTTTT.